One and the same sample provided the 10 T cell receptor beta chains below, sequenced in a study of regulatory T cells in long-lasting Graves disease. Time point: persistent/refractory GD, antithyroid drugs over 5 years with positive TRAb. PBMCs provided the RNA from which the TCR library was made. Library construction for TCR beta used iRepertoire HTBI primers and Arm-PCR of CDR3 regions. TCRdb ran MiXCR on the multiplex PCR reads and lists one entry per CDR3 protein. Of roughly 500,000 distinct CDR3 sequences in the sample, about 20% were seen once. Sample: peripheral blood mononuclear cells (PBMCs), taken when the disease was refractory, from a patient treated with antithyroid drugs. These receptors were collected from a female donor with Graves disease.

The CDR3 reads CASSFPPNNEQFF. In DNA form, the CDR3 reads TGTGCCAGCAGTTTCCCCCCCAACAATGAGCAGTTCTTC. The chain employs TRBV12-3 or TRBV12-4 and TRBJ2-1; D is uncertain. V lost 3 bases to trimming and J lost 5 bases, with 8 bases between them. This CDR3 has 13 amino acids.

The CDR3 DNA sequence: TGTGCCAGCACTCGATCGGGTGCAGATGGCACCGGGGAGCTGTTTTTT. Translated: CASTRSGADGTGELFF. The V and J genes are TRBV12-3 or TRBV12-4 and TRBJ2-2; D unclear. The CDR3 is 16 amino acids. V dropped 7 bases and J dropped 4 bases, with 19 bases sitting between them.

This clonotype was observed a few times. Here the CDR3 DNA reads TGTGCCAGCAGCTTATTAGGAGGCTTCTATAATTCACCCCTCCACTTT. Its translation: CASSLLGGFYNSPLHF. The chain has TRBV7-3 and TRBJ1-6; D not resolved. Trimming removed 2 bases from V and 3 bases from J, with 11 bases in between. Per the germline V gene, CDR1 is SGHTA and CDR2 is FQGTGA. The CDR3 sequence is 16 residues long.

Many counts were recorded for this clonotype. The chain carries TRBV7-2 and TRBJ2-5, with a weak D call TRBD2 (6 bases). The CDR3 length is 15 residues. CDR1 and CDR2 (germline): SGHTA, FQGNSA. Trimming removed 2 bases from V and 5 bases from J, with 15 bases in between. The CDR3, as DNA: TGTGCCAGCAGCTTACAGGGACGGGGGATTGAGACCCAGTACTTC. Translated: CASSLQGRGIETQYF.

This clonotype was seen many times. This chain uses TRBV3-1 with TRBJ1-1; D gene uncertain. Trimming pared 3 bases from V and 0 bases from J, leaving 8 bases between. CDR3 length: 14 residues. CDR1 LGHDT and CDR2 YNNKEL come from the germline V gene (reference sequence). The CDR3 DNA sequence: TGTGCCAGCAGCCATCCAGGCATGAACACTGAAGCTTTCTTT. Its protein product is CASSHPGMNTEAFF. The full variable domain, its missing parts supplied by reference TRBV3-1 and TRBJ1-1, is DTAVSQTPKYLVTQMGNDKSIKCEQNLGHDTMYWYKQDSKKFLKIMFSYNNKELIINETVPNRFSPKSPDKAHLNLHINSLELGDSAVYFCASSHPGMNTEAFFGQGTRLTVV.

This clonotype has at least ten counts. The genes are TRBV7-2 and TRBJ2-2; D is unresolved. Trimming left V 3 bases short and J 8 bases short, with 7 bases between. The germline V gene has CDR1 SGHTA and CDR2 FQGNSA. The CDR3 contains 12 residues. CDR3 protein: CASSLIRGELFF. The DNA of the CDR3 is TGTGCCAGCAGCTTGATACGGGGGGAGCTGTTTTTT.

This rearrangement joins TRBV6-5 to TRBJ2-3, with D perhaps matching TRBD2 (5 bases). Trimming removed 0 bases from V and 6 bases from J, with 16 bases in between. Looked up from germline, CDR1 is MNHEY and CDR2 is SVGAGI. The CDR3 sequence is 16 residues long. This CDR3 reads CASSYSSWRTGDTQYF. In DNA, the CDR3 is TGTGCCAGCAGTTACTCGTCCTGGCGAACGGGGGATACGCAGTATTTT.

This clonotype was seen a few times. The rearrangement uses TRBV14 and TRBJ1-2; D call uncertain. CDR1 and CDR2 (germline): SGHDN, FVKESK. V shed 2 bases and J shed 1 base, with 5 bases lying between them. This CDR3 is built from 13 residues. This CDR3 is CASSQNFNYGYTF. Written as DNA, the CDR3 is TGTGCCAGCAGCCAAAATTTTAACTATGGCTACACCTTC.

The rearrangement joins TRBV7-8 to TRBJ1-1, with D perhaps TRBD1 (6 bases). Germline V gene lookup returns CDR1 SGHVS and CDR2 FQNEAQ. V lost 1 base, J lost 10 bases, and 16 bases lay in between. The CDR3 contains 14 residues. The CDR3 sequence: CASSLGGTSPAAFF. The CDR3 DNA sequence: TGTGCCAGCAGCTTAGGGGGGACAAGTCCTGCAGCTTTCTTT.

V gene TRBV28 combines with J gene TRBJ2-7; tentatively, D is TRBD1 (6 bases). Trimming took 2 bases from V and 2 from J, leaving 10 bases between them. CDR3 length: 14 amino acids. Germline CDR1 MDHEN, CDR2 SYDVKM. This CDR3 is CASSLVHRAYEQYF. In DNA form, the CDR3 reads TGTGCCAGCAGTTTAGTTCACAGGGCCTACGAGCAGTACTTC.